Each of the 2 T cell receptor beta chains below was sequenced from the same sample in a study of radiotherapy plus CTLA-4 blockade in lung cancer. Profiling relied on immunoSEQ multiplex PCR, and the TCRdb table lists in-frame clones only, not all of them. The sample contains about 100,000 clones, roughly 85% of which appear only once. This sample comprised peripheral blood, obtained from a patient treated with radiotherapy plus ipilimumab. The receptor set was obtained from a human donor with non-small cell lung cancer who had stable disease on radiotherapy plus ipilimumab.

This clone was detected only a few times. The CDR3 spells CASFPTDTGELFF. The CDR3, as DNA: TGTGCCAGCTTCCCGACAGATACCGGGGAGCTGTTTTTT. This rearrangement joins TRBV18 to TRBJ2-2; weak D call: TRBD1 (5 bases). Trimming removed 7 bases from V and 5 bases from J, with 11 bases in between. This CDR3 has 13 amino acids. Germline CDR1 and CDR2: KGHSH and LQKENI.

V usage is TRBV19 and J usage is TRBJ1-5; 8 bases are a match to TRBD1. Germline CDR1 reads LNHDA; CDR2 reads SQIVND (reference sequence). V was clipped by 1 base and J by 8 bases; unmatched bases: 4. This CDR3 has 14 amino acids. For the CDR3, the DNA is TGTGCCAGTAGTATAGGGACAGGGCCGGAGCCCCAGCATTTT. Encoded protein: CASSIGTGPEPQHF.